These 18 T cell receptor beta chains came from one sample sequenced in a study of human T cells and chemical hapten exposure. Each CDR3 protein is one row after TCRdb ran MiXCR on the RACE reads. The repertoire includes tens of thousands of distinct CDR3 sequences, approximately 10% of them detected once, and roughly 13% sits in the top ten. The time point denotes: patch test 2, 6 weeks after DPC sensitization. This sample's treatment: therapeutic diphenylcyclopropenone sensitization with weekly scalp DPC. Sequencing started from total RNA isolated from unfractionated whole blood. Here the sequenced sample was whole blood, taken in connection with sensitization to the hapten diphenylcyclopropenone (DPC). Source of these receptors: a woman between 25 and 40 years old with alopecia areata. Some clones in this sample may be carry-over from other donors' samples.

The table lists this clonotype with a few counts. The V and J genes are TRBV20-1 and TRBJ2-5, with D uncertain. Deletions cut 2 bases from V and 4 bases from J, with 8 bases between. The CDR3 is made up of 12 amino acids. The germline CDR1 and CDR2 sequences are DFQATT and SNEGSKA (reference sequence). The CDR3 reads CSARKGIETQYF. The DNA for the CDR3 is TGCAGTGCTAGAAAGGGTATAGAGACCCAGTACTTC.

This clonotype was seen at least ten times. V gene TRBV7-8 combines with J gene TRBJ1-3; 9 bases map to TRBD1. The V gene end was trimmed by 4 bases and the J gene end by 0 bases; junction bases not matched to a gene: 4. The CDR3 covers 16 residues. The germline V gene has CDR1 SGHVS and CDR2 FQNEAQ. CDR3 loop: CASSSDRGSSGNTIYF. The CDR3 bases are TGTGCCAGCAGCTCGGACAGGGGATCCTCTGGAAACACCATATATTTT.

Of note for this clonotype: A much larger clone lies one base from this, so it may be a read error. The J gene is TRBJ1-4, the V gene TRBV29-1; a weak D match, TRBD1 (5 bases). V shed 7 bases and J shed 4 bases, with 10 bases lying between them. Germline V gene sequence: CDR1 SQVTM, CDR2 ANQGSEA. The CDR3 loop spans 12 amino acids. This chain's CDR3 is CSASGLNEKLFF. The CDR3 DNA follows: TGCAGCGCATCGGGACTTAATGAAAAACTGTTTTTT.

This clonotype has at least ten counts. The chain carries TRBV6-1 and TRBJ2-1; possibly TRBD2 for D (5 bases). V gave up 4 bases and J gave up 0 bases, with 13 bases separating them. Germline-derived CDR1 and CDR2 are MNHNS and SASEGT. CDR3 length: 16 residues. The CDR3 reads CASSGGQSFSYNEQFF. DNA for the CDR3: TGTGCCAGCAGTGGCGGGCAGTCCTTCTCCTACAATGAGCAGTTCTTC.

The table lists this clonotype with many counts. This sequence joins TRBV4-3 and TRBJ2-3; D is unresolved. Germline CDR1 LGHNA, CDR2 YSLEER. V lost 2 bases, J lost 5 bases, and 20 bases lay in between. The CDR3 runs to 17 residues. The CDR3 protein is CASSQSPSARLLDTQYF. The CDR3, as DNA: TGCGCCAGCAGCCAAAGCCCCTCGGCCAGGCTCCTAGATACGCAGTATTTT.

The chain recombines TRBV28 with TRBJ1-1; D is uncertain. V lost 8 bases and J lost 1, with 8 bases in between. Germline V gene data show CDR1 as MDHEN and CDR2 as SYDVKM. This CDR3 contains 12 residues. CDR3 protein: CASLQPNTEAFF. The CDR3 region has the DNA TGTGCCAGCCTACAACCGAACACTGAAGCTTTCTTT.

Ten or more counts support this clonotype. V and J are TRBV5-1 and TRBJ2-1; TRBD1 might be the D (6 bases). Germline CDR1 SGHRS, CDR2 YFSETQ. This CDR3 has 17 amino acids. The V and J ends lost 4 bases and 8 bases respectively, with 25 bases between them. The CDR3 sequence: CASSLGNYGQWDDEQFF. As DNA, the CDR3 is TGCGCCAGCAGCCTGGGAAACTACGGACAGTGGGACGATGAGCAGTTCTTC.

The DNA for the CDR3 is TGCAGTGCTAGAGTACCTTACCATAATTCACCCCTCCACTTT. Translation gives CSARVPYHNSPLHF. The V and J genes are TRBV20-1 and TRBJ1-6; no firm D call. CDR3 length: 14 amino acids. Trimming pared 1 base from V and 5 bases from J, leaving 9 bases between. CDR1 is DFQATT, CDR2 SNEGSKA, per germline (reference sequence).

The chain recombines TRBV6-5 with TRBJ2-6, with TRBD1 matching over 9 bases. J gave up 4 bases and V 5 bases, and 12 bases lay outside the gene matches. The germline V gene encodes CDR1 MNHEY and CDR2 SVGAGI. The CDR3 has 18 amino acids. This CDR3 is CASSNRDRASRGANVLTF. The CDR3 DNA follows: TGTGCCAGCAGTAACCGGGACAGGGCCTCGCGGGGGGCCAACGTCCTGACTTTC.

This chain joins TRBV6-2 or TRBV6-3 and TRBJ2-7; the D is unclear. V lost 8 bases and J 7 bases, leaving 15 bases between the germline ends. There are 12 residues in the CDR3. Per the germline V gene, CDR1 is MNHEY and CDR2 is SVGEGT. In DNA form, the CDR3 reads TGTGCCAGCGGGCTAGGCCTGGGGGAGCAGTACTTC. Protein product: CASGLGLGEQYF.

The V and J genes are TRBV9 and TRBJ1-6, with 8 bases matching TRBD1. V gave up 3 bases and J gave up 5 bases; unmatched junction bases: 1. The CDR3 has 14 residues. Germline CDR1 SGDLS, CDR2 YYNGEE. The CDR3, as DNA: TGTGCCAGCAGCGCACAGGGGGATAATTCACCCCTCCACTTT. It specifies CASSAQGDNSPLHF.

The chain joins TRBV28 to TRBJ2-3, with D unresolved. The CDR3 spans 14 residues. V dropped 1 base and J dropped 4 bases, with 9 bases sitting between them. CDR1 and CDR2 from the germline V gene are MDHEN and SYDVKM. The CDR3 nucleotides read TGTGCCAGCAGTTTATTCGGAATAGCAGATACGCAGTATTTT. Encoded protein: CASSLFGIADTQYF.

This clonotype was detected a few times. The chain couples TRBV29-1 to TRBJ2-2; D may be TRBD1 (6 bases). This CDR3 spans 15 amino acids. Per germline, CDR1 SQVTM and CDR2 ANQGSEA. V shed 1 base and J shed 4 bases, with 13 bases lying between them. For the CDR3, the DNA is TGCAGCGTTGAAGGGTGGGGGCACCTCACCGGGGAGCTGTTTTTT. Protein: CSVEGWGHLTGELFF.

The chain recombines TRBV5-1 with TRBJ1-2; D is unclear. Trimming took off 4 bases at V and 8 bases at J, with 18 bases between the two ends. From germline, CDR1 is SGHRS and CDR2 YFSETQ. CDR3 size: 14 residues. CDR3 nucleotides: TGCGCCAGCAGCCCAATAGGACCCCCGAGAGGCTACACCTTC. It yields the protein CASSPIGPPRGYTF.

This clonotype was seen a handful of times. In DNA form, the CDR3 reads TGTGCCAGCAGGTCAGGGGTGGTTCAGGGTCAGCCCCAGCATTTT. It yields the protein CASRSGVVQGQPQHF. This sequence joins TRBV6-6 and TRBJ1-5, with a tentative D call TRBD1 (6 bases). In germline, CDR1 is MNHNY, CDR2 SVGAGI (reference sequence). V gave up 6 bases and J gave up 6 bases, with 18 bases separating them. The CDR3 consists of 15 residues.

V usage is TRBV6-5 and J usage is TRBJ2-7; TRBD1 might be the D (5 bases). CDR1 and CDR2 (germline): MNHEY, SVGAGI. This CDR3 is built from 14 residues. The germline V and J ends were trimmed by 2 bases and 5 bases, with 13 bases remaining between them. This chain's CDR3 is CASSYPRESDEQYF. Written as DNA, the CDR3 is TGTGCCAGCAGTTACCCCAGGGAATCAGACGAGCAGTACTTC.

The chain is built from TRBV7-3 and TRBJ2-3; D is perhaps TRBD1 (5 bases). Trimming took off 2 bases at V and 0 bases at J, with 12 bases between the two ends. There are 16 residues in the CDR3. The germline CDR1 and CDR2 sequences are SGHTA and FQGTGA. The CDR3 DNA is TGTGCCAGCAGCTTAGAGGCGACAGCCAGCACAGATACGCAGTATTTT. This sequence encodes CASSLEATASTDTQYF.

This clonotype came up many times. The gene calls are TRBV3-1 and TRBJ1-5, with a tentative D call TRBD1 (5 bases). Germline values: CDR1 LGHDT, CDR2 YNNKEL (reference sequence). The CDR3 has 15 residues. Trimming cost V 0 bases and J 3 bases, with 9 bases left between them. The CDR3 nucleotides are TGTGCCAGCAGCCAAGATGGGGGACCCAATCAGCCCCAGCATTTT. Its protein is CASSQDGGPNQPQHF.